The source of this T cell receptor (beta chain) is a study of blood T cell repertoires in COVID-19. Authors' data handling: The assay estimated nucleated cells by amplifying reference gene primers. The repertoire was sequenced with immunoSEQ multiplex PCR; TCRdb's copy has only in-frame clones and lacks some. V, J and clone size reflect that table, while D and trimming were determined from the DNA. The profile covers about 250,000 clones, with 86% appearing a single time and approximately 6% taken by the ten largest. CDR1 is SGHRS, CDR2 YFSETQ, per germline. V lost 1 base and J lost 1, with 5 bases in between. The CDR3 covers 14 residues.

Input material: peripheral blood. This chain joins TRBV5-1 and TRBJ1-4; D is undetermined. This receptor was obtained from a woman at least 80 years old with COVID-19, enrolled during active disease. CDR3 sequence (DNA): TGCGCCAGCAGCTTGCGGGGAACTAATGAAAAACTGTTTTTT. This translates into CASSLRGTNEKLFF.